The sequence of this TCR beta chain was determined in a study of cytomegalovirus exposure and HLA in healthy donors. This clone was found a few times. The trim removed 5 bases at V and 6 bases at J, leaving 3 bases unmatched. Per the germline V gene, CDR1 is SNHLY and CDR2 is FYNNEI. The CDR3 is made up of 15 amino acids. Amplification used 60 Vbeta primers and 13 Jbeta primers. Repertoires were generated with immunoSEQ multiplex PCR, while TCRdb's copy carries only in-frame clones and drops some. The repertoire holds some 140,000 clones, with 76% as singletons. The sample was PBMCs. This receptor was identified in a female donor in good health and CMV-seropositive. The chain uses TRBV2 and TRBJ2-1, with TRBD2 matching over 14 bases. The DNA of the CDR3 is TGTGCCAGCAGTCCGACTAGCGGGAGGGGCAATGAGCAGTTCTTC. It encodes CASSPTSGRGNEQFF.